Listed below are T cell receptor beta chains from one sample, sequenced in a study of blood T cell repertoires in COVID-19. Data came from immunoSEQ multiplex PCR; TCRdb stores just in-frame clones and leaves some out. Seen here are about 7,000 clones, about 89% observed once, and the top ten hold under 11%. The sample comprised peripheral blood. These receptors all come from a man aged 65-85 years with active COVID-19. Both conserved end residues are part of each CDR3. Fields, in order: CDR3 DNA, CDR3 protein, J gene, V gene, D gene, clone size. A D gene is named only where the DNA matches it firmly. Clone sizes are given selectively: once, few, many, or a class where the clone is expanded.

CDR3 DNA: TGTGCCAGTAAACTAGGACAGGGGGCTCATGGCTACACCTTC
CDR3 protein: CASKLGQGAHGYTF
J gene: TRBJ1-2
V gene: TRBV19
D gene: TRBD1
clone size: -

CDR3 DNA: TGTGCCAGCAGCTCCCGCGATAGCTACGAGCAGTACTTC
CDR3 protein: CASSSRDSYEQYF
J gene: TRBJ2-7
V gene: TRBV7-3
D gene: -
clone size: -

CDR3 DNA: TGTGCCTGGAGGGCAACCAACAGGGCTCCAAATTCACCCCTCCACTTT
CDR3 protein: CAWRATNRAPNSPLHF
J gene: TRBJ1-6
V gene: TRBV30
D gene: -
clone size: -

CDR3 DNA: TGTGCCAGCAGTGGACAGGTCAGCACAGATACGCAGTATTTT
CDR3 protein: CASSGQVSTDTQYF
J gene: TRBJ2-3
V gene: TRBV2
D gene: -
clone size: -

CDR3 DNA: TGTGCCAGCAGTGAAGCGCCGGGGGGTGGAAACACCATATATTTT
CDR3 protein: CASSEAPGGGNTIYF
J gene: TRBJ1-3
V gene: TRBV6-1
D gene: -
clone size: -

CDR3 DNA: TGTGCCAGCAGCTCCGCGGGGCCAGGGAAAGGCTACACCTTC
CDR3 protein: CASSSAGPGKGYTF
J gene: TRBJ1-2
V gene: TRBV7-2
D gene: -
clone size: -

CDR3 DNA: TGTGCCAGCAGCCCACAAGCGGGGGGTGCAGATACGCAGTATTTT
CDR3 protein: CASSPQAGGADTQYF
J gene: TRBJ2-3
V gene: TRBV7-3
D gene: TRBD2
clone size: -

CDR3 DNA: TGTGCCAGCAGTGAAGTAGGGACAGAAGAGACCCAGTACTTC
CDR3 protein: CASSEVGTEETQYF
J gene: TRBJ2-5
V gene: TRBV2
D gene: TRBD1
clone size: -

CDR3 DNA: TGTGCCAGCAGCCACAAAAGCTCGTATATCTACAATGAGCAGTTCTTC
CDR3 protein: CASSHKSSYIYNEQFF
J gene: TRBJ2-1
V gene: TRBV14
D gene: -
clone size: -

CDR3 DNA: TGTGCCAGCAGCTCCAATACAATGACAGGGGAAAAGGGCGGGGAGCTGTTTTTT
CDR3 protein: CASSSNTMTGEKGGELFF
J gene: TRBJ2-2
V gene: TRBV7-9
D gene: TRBD1
clone size: once